This T cell receptor (beta chain) appears in the sequencing data of a study of cytomegalovirus exposure and HLA in healthy donors. Whole-study findings and limits: The tendency of first-cohort TCR clusters to co-occur in the 100 to 150 validation repertoires was identified by a subsequent analysis.

Assay: immunoSEQ multiplex PCR; the TCRdb copy retains only in-frame clones and omits some. The sample lists about 120,000 clones; more than 75% were seen once. Trimming took 3 bases from V and 1 from J, leaving 11 bases between them. Germline V gene sequence: CDR1 SGDLS, CDR2 YYNGEE. CDR3 length: 14 amino acids. This clone was seen a single time. Its target is unknown. V usage is TRBV9 and J usage is TRBJ2-7, with D tentatively TRBD1 (6 bases). What was sequenced was PBMCs. This receptor was taken from a woman between 18 and 30 years old in good health and CMV-seropositive. The CDR3 bases are TGTGCCAGCAGCGCTCAGACAGGATCCTACGAGCAGTACTTC. Its protein product is CASSAQTGSYEQYF. Full variable domain (missing parts from reference TRBV9 and TRBJ2-7): DSGVTQTPKHLITATGQRVTLRCSPRSGDLSVYWYQQSLDQGLQFLIQYYNGEERAKGNILERFSAQQFPDLHSELNLSSLELGDSALYFCASSAQTGSYEQYFGPGTRLTVT.